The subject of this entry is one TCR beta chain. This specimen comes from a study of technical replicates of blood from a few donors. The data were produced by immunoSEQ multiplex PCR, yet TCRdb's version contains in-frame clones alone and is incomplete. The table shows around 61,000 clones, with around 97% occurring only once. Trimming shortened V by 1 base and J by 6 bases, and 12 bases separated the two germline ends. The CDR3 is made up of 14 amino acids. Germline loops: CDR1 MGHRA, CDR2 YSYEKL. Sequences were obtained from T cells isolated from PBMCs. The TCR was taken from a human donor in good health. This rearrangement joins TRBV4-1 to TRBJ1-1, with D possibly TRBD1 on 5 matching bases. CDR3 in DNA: TGCGCCAGCAGCCAAGTCATCGGCAGGGCTGAAGCTTTCTTT. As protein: CASSQVIGRAEAFF.